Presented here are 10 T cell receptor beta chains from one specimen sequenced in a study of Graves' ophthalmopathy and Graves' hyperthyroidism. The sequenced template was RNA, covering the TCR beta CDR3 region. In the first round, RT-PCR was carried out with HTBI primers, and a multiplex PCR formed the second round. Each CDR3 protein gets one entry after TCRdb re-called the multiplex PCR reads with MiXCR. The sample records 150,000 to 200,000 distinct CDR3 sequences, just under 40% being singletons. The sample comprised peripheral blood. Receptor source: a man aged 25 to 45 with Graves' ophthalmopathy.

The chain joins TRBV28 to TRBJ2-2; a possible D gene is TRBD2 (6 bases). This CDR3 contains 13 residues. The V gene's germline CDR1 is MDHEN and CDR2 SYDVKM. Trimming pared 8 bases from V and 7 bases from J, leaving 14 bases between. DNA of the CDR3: TGTGCCAGCGGAGGGGTGGATTACGGGGAGCTGTTTTTT. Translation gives CASGGVDYGELFF. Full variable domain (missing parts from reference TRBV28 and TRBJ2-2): DVKVTQSSRYLVKRTGEKVFLECVQDMDHENMFWYRQDPGLGLRLIYFSYDVKMKEKGDIPEGYSVSREKKERFSLILESASTNQTSMYLCASGGVDYGELFFGEGSRLTVL.

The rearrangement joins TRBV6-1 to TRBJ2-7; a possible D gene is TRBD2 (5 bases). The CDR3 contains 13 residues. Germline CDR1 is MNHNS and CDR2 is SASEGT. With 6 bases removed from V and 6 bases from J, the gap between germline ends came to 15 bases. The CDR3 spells CASSRTRDREQYF. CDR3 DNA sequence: TGTGCCAGCAGCCGGACGAGGGATCGCGAGCAGTACTTC.

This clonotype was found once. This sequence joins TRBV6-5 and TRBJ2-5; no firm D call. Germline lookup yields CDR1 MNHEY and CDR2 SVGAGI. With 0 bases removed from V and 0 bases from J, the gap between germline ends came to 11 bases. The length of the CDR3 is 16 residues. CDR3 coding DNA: TGTGCCAGCAGTTACTCTGGGTACCGGTACCAAGAGACCCAGTACTTC. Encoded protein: CASSYSGYRYQETQYF.

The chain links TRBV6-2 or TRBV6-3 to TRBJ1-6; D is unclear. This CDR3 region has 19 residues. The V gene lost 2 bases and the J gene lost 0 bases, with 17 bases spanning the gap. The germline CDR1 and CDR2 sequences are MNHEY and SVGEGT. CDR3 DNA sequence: TGTGCCAGCAGTTACGCGGGCCTCGGGAGTGGCTCCTATAATTCACCCCTCCACTTT. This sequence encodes CASSYAGLGSGSYNSPLHF.

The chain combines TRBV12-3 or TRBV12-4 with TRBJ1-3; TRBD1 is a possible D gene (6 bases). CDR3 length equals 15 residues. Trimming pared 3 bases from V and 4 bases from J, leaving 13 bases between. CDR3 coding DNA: TGTGCCAGCAGTTTGTGGGGGGCCGGCGGAAACACCATATATTTT. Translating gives CASSLWGAGGNTIYF.

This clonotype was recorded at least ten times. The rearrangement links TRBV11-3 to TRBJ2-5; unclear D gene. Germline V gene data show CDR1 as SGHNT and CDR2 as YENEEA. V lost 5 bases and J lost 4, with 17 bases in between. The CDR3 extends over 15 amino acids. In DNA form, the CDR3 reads TGTGCCAGCAGCGGCCGGGTGCCCGTGGGAGAGACCCAGTACTTC. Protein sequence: CASSGRVPVGETQYF.

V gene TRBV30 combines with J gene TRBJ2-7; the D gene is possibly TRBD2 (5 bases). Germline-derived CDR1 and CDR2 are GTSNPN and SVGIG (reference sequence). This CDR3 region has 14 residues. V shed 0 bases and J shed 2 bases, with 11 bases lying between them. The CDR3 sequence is CAWSVSGGPYEQYF. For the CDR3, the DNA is TGTGCCTGGAGTGTAAGTGGCGGGCCCTACGAGCAGTACTTC.

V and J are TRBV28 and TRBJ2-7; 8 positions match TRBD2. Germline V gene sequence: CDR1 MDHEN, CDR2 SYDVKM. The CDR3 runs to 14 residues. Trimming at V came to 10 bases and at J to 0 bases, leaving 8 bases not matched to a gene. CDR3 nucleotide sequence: TGTGCCATTACAGACAGCGGGAGCTCCTACGAGCAGTACTTC. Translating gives CAITDSGSSYEQYF.

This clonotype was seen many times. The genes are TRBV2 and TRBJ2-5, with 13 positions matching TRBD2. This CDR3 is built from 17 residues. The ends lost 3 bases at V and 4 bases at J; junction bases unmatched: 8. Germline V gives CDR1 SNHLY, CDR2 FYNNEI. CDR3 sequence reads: CASSEVLAGGPGETQYF. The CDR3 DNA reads TGTGCCAGCAGTGAGGTACTAGCGGGAGGGCCGGGAGAGACCCAGTACTTC. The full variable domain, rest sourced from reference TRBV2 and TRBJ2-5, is EPEVTQTPSHQVTQMGQEVILRCVPISNHLYFYWYRQILGQKVEFLVSFYNNEISEKSEIFDDQFSVERPDGSNFTLKIRSTKLEDSAMYFCASSEVLAGGPGETQYFGPGTRLLVL.

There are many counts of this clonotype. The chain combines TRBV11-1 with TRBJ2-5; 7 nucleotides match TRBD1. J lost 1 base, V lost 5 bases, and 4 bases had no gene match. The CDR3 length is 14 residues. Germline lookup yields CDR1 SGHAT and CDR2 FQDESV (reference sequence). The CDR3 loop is CASSVGTAQETQYF. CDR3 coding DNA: TGTGCCAGCAGCGTCGGGACAGCCCAAGAGACCCAGTACTTC.